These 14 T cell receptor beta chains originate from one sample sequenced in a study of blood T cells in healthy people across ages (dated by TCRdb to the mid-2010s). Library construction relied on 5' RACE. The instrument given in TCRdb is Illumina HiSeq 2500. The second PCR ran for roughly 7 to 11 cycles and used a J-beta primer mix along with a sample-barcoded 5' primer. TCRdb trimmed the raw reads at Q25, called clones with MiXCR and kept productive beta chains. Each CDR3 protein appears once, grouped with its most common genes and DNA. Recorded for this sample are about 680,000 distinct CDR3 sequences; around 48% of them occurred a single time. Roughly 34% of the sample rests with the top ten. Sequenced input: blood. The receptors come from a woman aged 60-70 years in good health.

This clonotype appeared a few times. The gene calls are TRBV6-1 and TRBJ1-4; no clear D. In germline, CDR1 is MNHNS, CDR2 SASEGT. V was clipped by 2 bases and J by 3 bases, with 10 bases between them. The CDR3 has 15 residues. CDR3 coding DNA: TGTGCCAGCAGTGAAACACGACCGGCTAATGAAAAACTGTTTTTT. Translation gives CASSETRPANEKLFF.

The DNA for the CDR3 is TGTGCCAGCAGTTTGATCCCGGGACAGGGGACTTCACCCCTCCACTTT. It is translated as CASSLIPGQGTSPLHF. V usage is TRBV28 and J usage is TRBJ1-6; the match to TRBD1 covers 10 bases. Unmatched junction bases numbered 8, after V lost 3 bases and J lost 9 bases. CDR3 length: 16 residues. CDR1 is MDHEN, CDR2 SYDVKM, per germline.

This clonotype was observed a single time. Here the CDR3 DNA reads TGTGCGGGGGGACTAGCGGTAAACACCGGGGAGCTGTTTTTT. Its translation: CAGGLAVNTGELFF. The rearrangement links TRBV28 to TRBJ2-2; 11 positions match TRBD2. Germline values: CDR1 MDHEN, CDR2 SYDVKM. This CDR3 region has 14 residues.

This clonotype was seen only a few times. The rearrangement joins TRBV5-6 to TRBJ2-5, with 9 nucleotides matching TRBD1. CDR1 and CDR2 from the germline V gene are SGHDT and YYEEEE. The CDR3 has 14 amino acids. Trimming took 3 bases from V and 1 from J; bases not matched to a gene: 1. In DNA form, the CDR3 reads TGTGCCAGCAGCTGGGGACAGGGCCAAGAGACCCAGTACTTC. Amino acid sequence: CASSWGQGQETQYF.

The CDR3 nucleotides are TGTGCCAGCAGGGCCCAAGCGGGAGCCTACGAGCAGTACTTC. This translates into CASRAQAGAYEQYF. The chain joins TRBV12-3 or TRBV12-4 to TRBJ2-7, with 8 bases that match TRBD2. With V trimmed by 6 bases and J by 2 bases, 6 bases remained unmatched. This CDR3 is 14 amino acids long.

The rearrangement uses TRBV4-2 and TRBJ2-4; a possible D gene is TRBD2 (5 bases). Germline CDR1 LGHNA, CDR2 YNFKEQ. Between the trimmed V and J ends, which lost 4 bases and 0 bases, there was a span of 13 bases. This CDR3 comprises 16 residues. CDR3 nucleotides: TGTGCCAGCAGCCTGGAGGAGCAACTAGCCAAAAACATTCAGTACTTC. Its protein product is CASSLEEQLAKNIQYF.

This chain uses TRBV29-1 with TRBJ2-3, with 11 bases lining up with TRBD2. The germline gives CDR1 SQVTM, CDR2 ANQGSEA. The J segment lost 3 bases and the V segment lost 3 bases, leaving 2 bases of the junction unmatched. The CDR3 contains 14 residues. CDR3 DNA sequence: TGCAGCGTTGAGGGACTAGCGGTTACAGATACGCAGTATTTT. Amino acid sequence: CSVEGLAVTDTQYF.

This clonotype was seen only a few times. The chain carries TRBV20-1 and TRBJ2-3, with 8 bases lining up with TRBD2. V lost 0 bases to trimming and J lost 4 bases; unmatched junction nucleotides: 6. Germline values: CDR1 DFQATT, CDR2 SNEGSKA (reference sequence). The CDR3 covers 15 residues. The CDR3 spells CSARDHGRDADTQYF. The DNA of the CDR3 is TGCAGTGCTAGAGATCACGGGAGGGATGCAGATACGCAGTATTTT.

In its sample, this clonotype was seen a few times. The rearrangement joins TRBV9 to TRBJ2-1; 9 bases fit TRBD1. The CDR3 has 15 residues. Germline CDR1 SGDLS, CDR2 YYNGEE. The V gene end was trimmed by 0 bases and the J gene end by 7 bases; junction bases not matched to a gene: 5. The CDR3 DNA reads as TGTGCCAGCAGCGTAGTACAGGGGGCGAGGAATGAGCAGTTCTTC. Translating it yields CASSVVQGARNEQFF.

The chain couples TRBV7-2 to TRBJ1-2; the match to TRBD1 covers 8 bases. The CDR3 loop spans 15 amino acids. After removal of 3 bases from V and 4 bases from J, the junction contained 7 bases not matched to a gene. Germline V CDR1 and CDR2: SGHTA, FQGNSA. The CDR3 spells CASSLTGVPIYGYTF. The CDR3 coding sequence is TGTGCCAGCAGCTTGACAGGGGTCCCTATCTATGGCTACACCTTC.

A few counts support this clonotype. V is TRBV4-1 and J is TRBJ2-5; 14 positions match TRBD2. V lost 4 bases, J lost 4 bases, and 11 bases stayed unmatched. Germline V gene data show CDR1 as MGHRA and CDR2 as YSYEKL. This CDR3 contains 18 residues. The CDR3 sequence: CASSPRLAGGHAPETQYF. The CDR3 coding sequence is TGCGCCAGCAGCCCGAGACTAGCGGGAGGGCACGCCCCAGAGACCCAGTACTTC.

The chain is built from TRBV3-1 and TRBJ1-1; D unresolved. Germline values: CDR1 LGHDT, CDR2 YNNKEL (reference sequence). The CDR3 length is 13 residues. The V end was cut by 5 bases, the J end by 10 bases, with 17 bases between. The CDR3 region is CASSETTSEGAFF. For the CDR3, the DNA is TGTGCCAGCAGCGAAACAACCTCGGAAGGAGCTTTCTTT. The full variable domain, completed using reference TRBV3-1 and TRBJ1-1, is DTAVSQTPKYLVTQMGNDKSIKCEQNLGHDTMYWYKQDSKKFLKIMFSYNNKELIINETVPNRFSPKSPDKAHLNLHINSLELGDSAVYFCASSETTSEGAFFGQGTRLTVV.

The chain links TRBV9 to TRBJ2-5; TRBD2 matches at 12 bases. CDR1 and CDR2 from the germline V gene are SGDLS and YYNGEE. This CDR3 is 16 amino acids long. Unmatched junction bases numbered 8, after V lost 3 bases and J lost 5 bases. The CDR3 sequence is CASSERLAGAMETQYF. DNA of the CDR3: TGTGCCAGCAGCGAACGACTAGCGGGAGCTATGGAGACCCAGTACTTC. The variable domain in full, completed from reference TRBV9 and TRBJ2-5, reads DSGVTQTPKHLITATGQRVTLRCSPRSGDLSVYWYQQSLDQGLQFLIQYYNGEERAKGNILERFSAQQFPDLHSELNLSSLELGDSALYFCASSERLAGAMETQYFGPGTRLLVL.

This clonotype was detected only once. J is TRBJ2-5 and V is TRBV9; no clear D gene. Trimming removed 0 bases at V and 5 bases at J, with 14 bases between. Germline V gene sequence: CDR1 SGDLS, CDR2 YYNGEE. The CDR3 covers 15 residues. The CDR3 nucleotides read TGTGCCAGCAGCGTAGAGGGTCTGGTCTTGGAGACCCAGTACTTC. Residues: CASSVEGLVLETQYF.